This T cell receptor beta chain was observed in a study of shared T cell receptors in the human thymus (dated by TCRdb to the early 2020s). For the study in its entirety: The study examined how self-reactive, shared T-cell receptor alpha chains are generated in the human thymus.

This clone was recorded once. Its recognized antigen is unknown. Per-base qualities were not stored, and no clone one base away is much larger. Library preparation used the immunoSEQ multiplex PCR assay. The table was pulled from immuneACCESS by TCRdb, which kept in-frame rearrangements only. Such tables lose some clones; where checked, under half of the loss comes from unresolved V genes, and the rest has no known cause. In this sample the table shows 500,000 to 850,000 clones, around 87% of which occur a single time. The top ten hold 0.0094% of the sample. The CDR3 contains 23 residues, cysteine and phenylalanine counted. The DNA shown is the 69-base CDR3, in frame from base 1. V and J are trimmed by 6 bases and 4 bases, and the gene matches miss 29 bases of the junction. CDR1 SGHRS and CDR2 YFSETQ are derived from the germline V gene. The same sample was also studied in work on human thymus T cells. According to the second study: In Finland, the donors were immunologically healthy infants who were having open corrective cardiac surgery for congenital heart defects. Thymus tissue was collected as surgical resects that were removed during corrective cardiac surgery. Biased V and J gene segment usage appeared to be present in both thymic and peripheral blood repertoires. The related research reported highly overlapping thymic TCR repertoires among unrelated individuals. The study described the TCR alpha and beta repertoires in about 8 infant thymus samples and four matching peripheral blood samples. The infant donors were 7 to 244 days old, and the cohort included several males and two females. Thymocytes were released mechanically from tissue and stored at -70 °C as pellets of roughly 9-31 million cells. A QIAsymphony instrument was used to extract genomic DNA from the frozen cell pellets. Using the immunoSEQ multiplex PCR assay, the TCRB and TCRAD loci were amplified from a standardized quantity of quality-controlled genomic DNA. The amplicons spanned the V(D)J region and were long enough to cover the CDR3 and allow V and J genes to be identified. Through the commercial immunoSEQ service, the amplicons were sequenced on an Illumina platform. Corrections for primer bias and sequencing errors followed previously described methods, while TCRAD and TCRB definitions were based on the IMGT database. Analysis of the repertoires was done with immunoSEQ Analyzer 3.0 and VDJTools and included basic statistics, V/J segment usage, diversity estimates, rarefaction and pairwise overlap. To estimate diversity, the Chao1, ChaoE, Efron-Thisted, Shannon and inverse Simpson indices were applied, and diversity was also estimated on datasets down-sampled to the smallest sample. For repertoire overlap, CDR3 nucleotide sequence, V gene and J gene had to match strictly, and clustering was done by Jaccard-based multidimensional scaling. Thymus samples yielded on average roughly 810,000 unique TCRB clonotypes, compared with around 91,000 from blood samples.

The sequenced material came from thymocytes. The V and J genes are TRBV5-1 and TRBJ2-5, and TRBD2 matches 14 of the central bases. This sequence was found in a boy under three years old with a congenital heart defect. Donor details come from another sample of the same person, matched by shared clones. The CDR3 region reads CASTTPSKTGNVTSGRARETQYF. The DNA is TGCGCCAGCACTACCCCTTCAAAGACAGGGAATGTGACTAGCGGGAGGGCCCGAGAGACCCAGTACTTC.